Listed below are T cell receptor beta chains from one sample, sequenced in a study of T cell changes during pregnancy in multiple sclerosis. Generated by immunoSEQ multiplex PCR, the TCRdb table keeps only in-frame clones and is missing some. The sample consists of tens of thousands of clones, about 94% of them appearing once. The starting material was peripheral blood, obtained in the third trimester of pregnancy. The source of these receptors is a female donor with multiple sclerosis, enrolled in a pregnancy study. Each CDR3 is given with its conserved first and last residue. The order of the fields is V gene, J gene, D gene, clone size, CDR3 protein, CDR3 DNA. The D gene is left open where the match is weak. Some rows mark clone size as missing; the rest say once, few, many or name a class of expanded clone.

TRBV27,TRBJ1-4,TRBD1,.,CASSPYRGPATNEKLFF,TGTGCCAGCAGTCCCTACAGGGGCCCCGCAACTAATGAAAAACTGTTTTTT
TRBV7-9,TRBJ2-1,TRBD2,.,CASSSDFLTSGHYNEQFF,TGTGCCAGCAGCTCGGATTTTCTAACTAGCGGGCACTACAATGAGCAGTTCTTC
TRBV2,TRBJ2-1,.,.,CASSEGAVQTYNEQFF,TGTGCCAGCAGTGAAGGGGCCGTCCAGACCTACAATGAGCAGTTCTTC
TRBV5-1,TRBJ1-4,.,.,CASSPTTATNEKLFF,TGCGCCAGCAGCCCGACGACAGCAACTAATGAAAAACTGTTTTTT
TRBV30,TRBJ2-7,.,.,CAWSVSATGQYF,TGTGCCTGGAGTGTATCCGCTACGGGGCAGTACTTC
TRBV5-5,TRBJ2-7,TRBD2,.,CASSPGLAEPTRYEQYF,TGTGCCAGCAGCCCCGGACTAGCGGAACCAACCCGCTACGAGCAGTACTTC
TRBV30,TRBJ1-2,.,.,CALEEGQDTF,TGTGCCCTAGAAGAGGGACAAGACACCTTC
TRBV19,TRBJ2-1,TRBD1,.,CASKGANNEQFF,TGTGCCAGTAAGGGGGCTAACAATGAGCAGTTCTTC
TRBV27,TRBJ2-7,.,.,CASSPLPEGPYEQYF,TGTGCCAGCAGTCCCTTACCGGAGGGCCCCTACGAGCAGTACTTC
TRBV9,TRBJ2-1,.,.,CASSVAGLFNEQFF,TGTGCCAGCAGCGTCGCGGGACTCTTCAATGAGCAGTTCTTC
TRBV7-3,TRBJ1-2,.,.,CASSLIPGGHYGYTF,TGTGCCAGCAGCTTAATCCCCGGGGGGCACTATGGCTACACCTTC
TRBV27,TRBJ1-3,.,.,CASSLNARWSGNTIYF,TGTGCCAGCAGTTTAAACGCCAGGTGGTCTGGAAACACCATATATTTT
TRBV30,TRBJ1-4,.,once,CAWSPFESLGEKLFF,TGTGCCTGGAGTCCGTTTGAGTCTCTCGGTGAAAAACTGTTTTTT
TRBV27,TRBJ1-1,.,.,CASSLGSWRFGTEAFF,TGTGCCAGCAGTTTAGGGTCGTGGCGGTTTGGCACTGAAGCTTTCTTT
TRBV19,TRBJ2-5,TRBD2,.,CASSMARLAGMGQETQYF,TGTGCCAGTAGTATGGCACGACTAGCGGGAATGGGCCAAGAGACCCAGTACTTC
TRBV4-3,TRBJ1-4,.,.,CASSQITGDINEKLFF,TGCGCCAGCAGCCAAATTACCGGGGACATTAATGAAAAACTGTTTTTT
TRBV7-6,TRBJ1-1,.,.,CASSPDYEAFF,TGTGCCAGCAGCCCCGACTATGAAGCTTTCTTT
TRBV4-1,TRBJ2-1,.,once,CASSPVWSSYNEQFF,TGCGCCAGCAGCCCCGTCTGGAGCTCCTACAATGAGCAGTTCTTC
TRBV5-1,TRBJ2-1,TRBD2,.,CASTLGPSGRANNEQFF,TGCGCCAGCACCCTTGGTCCTAGCGGGAGGGCGAACAATGAGCAGTTCTTC
TRBV5-1,TRBJ2-3,TRBD2,.,CASSPTAGVTDTQYF,TGCGCCAGCAGCCCCACGGCGGGAGTGACAGATACGCAGTATTTT
TRBV7-6,TRBJ1-1,.,.,CASSSRGDTEAFF,TGTGCCAGCAGCTCCAGGGGTGACACTGAAGCTTTCTTT
TRBV7-6,TRBJ1-2,TRBD1,.,CASSIGTGYYGYTF,TGTGCCAGCAGCATTGGGACAGGATACTATGGCTACACCTTC
TRBV27,TRBJ2-7,TRBD2,.,CASSFQREGGEQYF,TGTGCCAGCAGTTTCCAGCGGGAGGGCGGGGAGCAGTACTTC
TRBV29-1,TRBJ2-1,TRBD2,.,CSVEGLREGTYNEQFF,TGCAGCGTTGAAGGTCTACGGGAGGGGACTTACAATGAGCAGTTCTTC
TRBV27,TRBJ2-1,TRBD2,.,CASSLFPAGDHEQFF,TGTGCCAGCAGTTTATTCCCAGCGGGAGACCATGAGCAGTTCTTC